This record concerns one T cell receptor beta chain sequence. The target antigen is unknown. This entry is derived from a study of T cells expressing NK-cell markers. Study information: Sorted CD3+CD56-NKG2C+, CD3+CD56+NKG2C+ and CD3+CD56+NKG2C- T cells supplied the TCR beta repertoires. Study conclusions and caveats: Researchers report these clonotypes also headed the CD3+CD56-NKG2C+ fraction in a few donors. NKG2C+ dominant clonotypes from a handful of donors made up roughly 1.0-7.5% of CD8+ T cells.

The CDR3 is 12 amino acids. Looked up from germline, CDR1 is SQVTM and CDR2 is ANQGSEA. Researchers built TCR beta cDNA using 5'RACE template switching with UMIs. TCRdb reprocessed the 5' RACE reads and stores each CDR3 protein as one record, lacking DNA. The sample's table shows about 390,000 distinct CDR3 sequences. The V call is TRBV29-1, the J call TRBJ2-5; the D gene TCRdb calls, TRBD2, cannot be checked with no DNA. Material: blood T cells: a sorted CD56 or NKG2C T cell subset, CD4+ or CD8+ T cells, or bulk PBMC T cells (not recorded which). The sequence was collected from a woman between 45 and 65 years old in good health. Here the CDR3 reads CSVKLGSETQYF.